The clone carrying this T cell receptor beta chain appeared many times. The sample belongs to a study of neurological immune-mediated disorders. The cDNA was synthesized by means of template-switch 5'RACE, which was carried out with 10-nucleotide random UMIs. Per sequencing run, 15-18 subjects together gave over 160 million TCR-beta sequences. One entry per CDR3 protein results from TCRdb running MiXCR on the 5' RACE reads. The sample contains just over 30,000 distinct CDR3 sequences, about 4% of which appear only once. The CDR3 runs to 18 residues. V lost 1 base and J 5 bases, leaving 23 bases between the germline ends. Germline assignment: CDR1 DFQATT and CDR2 SNEGSKA (reference sequence).

The chain employs TRBV20-1 and TRBJ2-2, with D hard to call. The receptor was derived from a woman in her forties in good health. Sequencing was performed on CD4+ T cells from blood. The CDR3 DNA is TGCAGTGCTAGAGCACCGCTTTTGATGCCGGATATAACCGGGGAGCTGTTTTTT. Translated, it gives CSARAPLLMPDITGELFF.